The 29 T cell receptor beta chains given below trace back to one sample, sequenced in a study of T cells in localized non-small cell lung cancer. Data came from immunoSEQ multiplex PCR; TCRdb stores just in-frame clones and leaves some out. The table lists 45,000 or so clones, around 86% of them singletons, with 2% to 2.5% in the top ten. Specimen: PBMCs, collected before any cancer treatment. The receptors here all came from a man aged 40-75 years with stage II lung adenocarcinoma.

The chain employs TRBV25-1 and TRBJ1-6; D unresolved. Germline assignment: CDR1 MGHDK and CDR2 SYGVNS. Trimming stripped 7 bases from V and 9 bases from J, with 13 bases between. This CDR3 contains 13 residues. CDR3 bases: TGTGCCAGCAAGTTTGGGGAAGGTTCACCCCTCCACTTT. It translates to CASKFGEGSPLHF.

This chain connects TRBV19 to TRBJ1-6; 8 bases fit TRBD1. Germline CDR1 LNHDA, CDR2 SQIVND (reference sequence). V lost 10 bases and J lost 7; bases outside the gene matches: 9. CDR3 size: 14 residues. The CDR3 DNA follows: TGTGCCACCGCGGACAGGGCCATGAATTCACCCCTCCACTTT. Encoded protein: CATADRAMNSPLHF.

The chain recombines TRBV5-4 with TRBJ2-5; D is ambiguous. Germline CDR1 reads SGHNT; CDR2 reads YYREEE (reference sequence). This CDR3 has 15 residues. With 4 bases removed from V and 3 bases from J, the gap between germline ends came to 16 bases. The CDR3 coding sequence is TGTGCCAGCAGCCCGAGCGTGGGTATAGAAGAGACCCAGTACTTC. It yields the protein CASSPSVGIEETQYF.

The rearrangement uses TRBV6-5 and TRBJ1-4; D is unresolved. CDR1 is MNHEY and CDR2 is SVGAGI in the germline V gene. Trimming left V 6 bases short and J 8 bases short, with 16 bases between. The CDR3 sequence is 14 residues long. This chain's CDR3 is CASSFTARSEKLFF. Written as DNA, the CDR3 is TGTGCCAGCAGCTTTACAGCGAGGAGCGAAAAACTGTTTTTT.

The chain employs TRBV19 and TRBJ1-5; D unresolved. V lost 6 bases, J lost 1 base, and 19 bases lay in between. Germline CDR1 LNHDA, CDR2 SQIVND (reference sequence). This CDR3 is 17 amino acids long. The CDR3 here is CASSPAPRTDSNQPQHF. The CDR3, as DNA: TGTGCCAGTAGCCCAGCCCCCCGGACGGACAGCAATCAGCCCCAGCATTTT. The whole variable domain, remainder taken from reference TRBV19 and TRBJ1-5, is DGGITQSPKYLFRKEGQNVTLSCEQNLNHDAMYWYRQDPGQGLRLIYYSQIVNDFQKGDIAEGYSVSREKKESFPLTVTSAQKNPTAFYLCASSPAPRTDSNQPQHFGDGTRLSIL.

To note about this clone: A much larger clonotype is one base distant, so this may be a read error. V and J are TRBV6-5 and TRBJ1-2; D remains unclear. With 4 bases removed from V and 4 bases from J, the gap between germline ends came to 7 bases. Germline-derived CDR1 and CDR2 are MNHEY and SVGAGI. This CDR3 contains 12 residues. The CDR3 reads CASSSESYGYTF. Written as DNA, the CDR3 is TGTGCCAGCAGTTCCGAATCCTATGGCTACACCTTC.

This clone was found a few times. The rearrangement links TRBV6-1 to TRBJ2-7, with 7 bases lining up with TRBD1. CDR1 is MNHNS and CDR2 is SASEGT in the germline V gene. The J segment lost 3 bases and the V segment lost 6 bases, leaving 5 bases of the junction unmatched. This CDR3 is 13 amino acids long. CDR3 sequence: CASRMGQIYEQYF. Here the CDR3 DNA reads TGTGCCAGCAGGATGGGACAGATCTACGAGCAGTACTTC.

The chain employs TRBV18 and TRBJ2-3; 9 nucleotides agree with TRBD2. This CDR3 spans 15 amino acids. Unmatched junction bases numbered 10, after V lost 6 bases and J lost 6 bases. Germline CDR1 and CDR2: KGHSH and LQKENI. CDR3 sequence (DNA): TGTGCCAGCTCCCCGACGCGGGGGGGCGTGGATACGCAGTATTTT. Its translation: CASSPTRGGVDTQYF.

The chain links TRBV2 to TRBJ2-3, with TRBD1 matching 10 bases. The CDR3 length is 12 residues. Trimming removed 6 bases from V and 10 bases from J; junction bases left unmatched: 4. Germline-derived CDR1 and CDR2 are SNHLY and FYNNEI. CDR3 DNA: TGTGCCAGCAGCGGGGACAGGGGCCCGCAGTATTTT. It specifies CASSGDRGPQYF. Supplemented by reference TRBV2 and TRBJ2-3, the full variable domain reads EPEVTQTPSHQVTQMGQEVILRCVPISNHLYFYWYRQILGQKVEFLVSFYNNEISEKSEIFDDQFSVERPDGSNFTLKIRSTKLEDSAMYFCASSGDRGPQYFGPGTRLTVL.

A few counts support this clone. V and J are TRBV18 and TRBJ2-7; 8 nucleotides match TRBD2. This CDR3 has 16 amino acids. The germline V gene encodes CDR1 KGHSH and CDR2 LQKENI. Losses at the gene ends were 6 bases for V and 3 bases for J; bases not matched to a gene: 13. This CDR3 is CASSSSGGGSLYEQYF. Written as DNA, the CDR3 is TGTGCCAGCTCCTCTTCGGGAGGGGGGTCCCTCTACGAGCAGTACTTC.

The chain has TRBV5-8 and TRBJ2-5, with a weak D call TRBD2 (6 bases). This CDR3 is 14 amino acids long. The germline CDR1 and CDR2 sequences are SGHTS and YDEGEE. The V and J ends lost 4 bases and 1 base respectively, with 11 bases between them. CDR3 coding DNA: TGTGCCAGCAGCCACGGGGGTATCCAAGAGACCCAGTACTTC. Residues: CASSHGGIQETQYF. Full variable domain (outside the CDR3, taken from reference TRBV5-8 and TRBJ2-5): EAGVTQSPTHLIKTRGQQATLRCSPISGHTSVYWYQQALGLGLQFLLWYDEGEERNRGNFPPRFSGRQFPNYSSELNVNALELEDSALYLCASSHGGIQETQYFGPGTRLLVL.

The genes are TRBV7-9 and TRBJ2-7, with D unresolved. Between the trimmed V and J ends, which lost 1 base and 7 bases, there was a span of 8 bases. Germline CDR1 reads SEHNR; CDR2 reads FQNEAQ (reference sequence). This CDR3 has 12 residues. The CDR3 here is CASSLGPREQYF. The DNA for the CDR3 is TGTGCCAGCAGCTTAGGTCCGCGGGAGCAGTACTTC. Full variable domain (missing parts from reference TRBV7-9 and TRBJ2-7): DTGVSQNPRHKITKRGQNVTFRCDPISEHNRLYWYRQTLGQGPEFLTYFQNEAQLEKSRLLSDRFSAERPKGSFSTLEIQRTEQGDSAMYLCASSLGPREQYFGPGTRLTVT.

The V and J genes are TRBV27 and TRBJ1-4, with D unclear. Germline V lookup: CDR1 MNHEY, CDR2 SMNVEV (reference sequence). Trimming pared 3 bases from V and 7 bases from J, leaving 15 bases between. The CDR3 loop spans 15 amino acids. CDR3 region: CASSFNPGLSEKLFF. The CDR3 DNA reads TGTGCCAGCAGTTTTAACCCAGGTTTAAGTGAAAAACTGTTTTTT.

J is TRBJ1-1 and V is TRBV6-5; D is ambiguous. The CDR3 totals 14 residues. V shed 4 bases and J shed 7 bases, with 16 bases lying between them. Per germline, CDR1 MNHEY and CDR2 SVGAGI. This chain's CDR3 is CASSFSGLGGEAFF. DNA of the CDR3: TGTGCCAGCAGTTTCTCCGGGCTAGGAGGTGAAGCTTTCTTT.

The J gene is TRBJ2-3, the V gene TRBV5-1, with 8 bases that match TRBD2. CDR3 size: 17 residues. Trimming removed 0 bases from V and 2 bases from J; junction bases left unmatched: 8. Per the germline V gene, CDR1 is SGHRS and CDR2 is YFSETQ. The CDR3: CASSLEGAGGITDTQYF. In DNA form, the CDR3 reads TGCGCCAGCAGCTTGGAAGGGGCGGGGGGTATCACAGATACGCAGTATTTT. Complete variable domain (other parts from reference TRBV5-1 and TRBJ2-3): KAGVTQTPRYLIKTRGQQVTLSCSPISGHRSVSWYQQTPGQGLQFLFEYFSETQRNKGNFPGRFSGRQFSNSRSEMNVSTLELGDSALYLCASSLEGAGGITDTQYFGPGTRLTVL.

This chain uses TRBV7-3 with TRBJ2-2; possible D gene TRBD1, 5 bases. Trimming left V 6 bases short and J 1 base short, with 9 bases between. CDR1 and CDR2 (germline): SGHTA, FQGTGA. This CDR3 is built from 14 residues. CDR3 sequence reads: CASRIQGNTGELFF. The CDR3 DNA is TGTGCCAGCAGGATCCAGGGGAACACCGGGGAGCTGTTTTTT.

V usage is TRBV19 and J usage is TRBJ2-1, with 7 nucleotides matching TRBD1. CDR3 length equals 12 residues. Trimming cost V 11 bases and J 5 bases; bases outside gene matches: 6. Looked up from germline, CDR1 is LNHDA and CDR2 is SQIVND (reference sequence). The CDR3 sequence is CASKQGNNEQFF. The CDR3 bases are TGTGCCTCTAAACAGGGGAACAATGAGCAGTTCTTC. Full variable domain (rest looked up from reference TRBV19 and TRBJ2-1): DGGITQSPKYLFRKEGQNVTLSCEQNLNHDAMYWYRQDPGQGLRLIYYSQIVNDFQKGDIAEGYSVSREKKESFPLTVTSAQKNPTAFYLCASKQGNNEQFFGPGTRLTVL.

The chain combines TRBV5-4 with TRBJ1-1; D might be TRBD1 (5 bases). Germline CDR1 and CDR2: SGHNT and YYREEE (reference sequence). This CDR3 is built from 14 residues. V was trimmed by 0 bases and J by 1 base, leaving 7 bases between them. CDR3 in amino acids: CASSLGQRNTEAFF. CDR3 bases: TGTGCCAGCAGCTTGGGACAGCGGAACACTGAAGCTTTCTTT.

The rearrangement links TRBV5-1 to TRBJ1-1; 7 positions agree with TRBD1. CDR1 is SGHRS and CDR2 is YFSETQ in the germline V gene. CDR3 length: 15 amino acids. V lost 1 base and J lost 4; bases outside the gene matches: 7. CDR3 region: CASSLPDRRLTEAFF. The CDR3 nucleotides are TGCGCCAGCAGCTTGCCGGACAGGAGGCTCACTGAAGCTTTCTTT.

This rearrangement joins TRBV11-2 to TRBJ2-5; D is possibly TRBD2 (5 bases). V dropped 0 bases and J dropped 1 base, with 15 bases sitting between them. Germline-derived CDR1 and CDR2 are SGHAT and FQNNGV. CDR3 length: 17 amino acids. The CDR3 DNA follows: TGTGCCAGCAGCTTAGAGGGCCTCAGGAGGATCCAAGAGACCCAGTACTTC. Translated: CASSLEGLRRIQETQYF.

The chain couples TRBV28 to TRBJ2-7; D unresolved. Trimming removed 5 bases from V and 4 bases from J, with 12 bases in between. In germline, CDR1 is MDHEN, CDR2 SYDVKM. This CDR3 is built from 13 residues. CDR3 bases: TGTGCCAGCAGTGGGCCCTCGAGGTACGAGCAGTACGTC. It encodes CASSGPSRYEQYV.

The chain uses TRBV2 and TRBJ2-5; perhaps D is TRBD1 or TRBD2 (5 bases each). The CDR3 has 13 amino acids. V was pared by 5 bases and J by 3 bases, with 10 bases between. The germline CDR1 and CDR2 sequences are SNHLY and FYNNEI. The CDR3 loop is CASSRMGEETQYF. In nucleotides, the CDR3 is TGTGCCAGCAGTCGGATGGGGGAAGAGACCCAGTACTTC.

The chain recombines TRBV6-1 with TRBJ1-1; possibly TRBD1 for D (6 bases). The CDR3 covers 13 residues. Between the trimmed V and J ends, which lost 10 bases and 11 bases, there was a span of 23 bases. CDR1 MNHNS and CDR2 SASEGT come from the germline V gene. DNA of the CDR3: TGTGCCACGCGGGGCCAGGGGTTCCTGGAGGCTTTCTTT. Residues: CATRGQGFLEAFF.

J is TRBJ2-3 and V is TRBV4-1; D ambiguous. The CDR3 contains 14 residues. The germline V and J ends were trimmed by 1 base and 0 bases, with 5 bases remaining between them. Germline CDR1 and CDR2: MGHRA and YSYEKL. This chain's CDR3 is CASSQVGSTDTQYF. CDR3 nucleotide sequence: TGCGCCAGCAGCCAAGTTGGTAGCACAGATACGCAGTATTTT.

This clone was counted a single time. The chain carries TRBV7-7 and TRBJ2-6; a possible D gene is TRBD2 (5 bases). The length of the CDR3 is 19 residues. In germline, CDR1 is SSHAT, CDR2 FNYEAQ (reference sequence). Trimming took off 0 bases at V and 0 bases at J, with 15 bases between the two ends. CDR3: CASSLAPFGVLSGANVLTF. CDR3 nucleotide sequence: TGTGCCAGCAGCTTAGCCCCCTTCGGGGTACTCTCTGGGGCCAACGTCCTGACTTTC. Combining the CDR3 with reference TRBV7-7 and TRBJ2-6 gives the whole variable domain GAGVSQSPRYKVTKRGQDVTLRCDPISSHATLYWYQQALGQGPEFLTYFNYEAQPDKSGLPSDRFSAERPEGSISTLTIQRTEQRDSAMYRCASSLAPFGVLSGANVLTFGAGSRLTVL.

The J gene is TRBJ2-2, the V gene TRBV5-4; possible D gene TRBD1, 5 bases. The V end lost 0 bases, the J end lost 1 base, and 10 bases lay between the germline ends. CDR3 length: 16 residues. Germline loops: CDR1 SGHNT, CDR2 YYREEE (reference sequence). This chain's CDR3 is CASSLAAGRNTGELFF. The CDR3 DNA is TGTGCCAGCAGCTTGGCCGCAGGGCGGAACACCGGGGAGCTGTTTTTT.

CDR3 region: CASIGGPNQPQHF. The DNA of the CDR3 is TGTGCCAGCATTGGGGGGCCTAATCAGCCCCAGCATTTT. The chain carries TRBV2 and TRBJ1-5, with D possibly being TRBD1 (6 bases). CDR1 is SNHLY, CDR2 FYNNEI, per germline. V was trimmed by 7 bases and J by 4 bases, leaving 11 bases between them. The CDR3 runs to 13 residues. Combining the CDR3 with reference TRBV2 and TRBJ1-5 gives the whole variable domain EPEVTQTPSHQVTQMGQEVILRCVPISNHLYFYWYRQILGQKVEFLVSFYNNEISEKSEIFDDQFSVERPDGSNFTLKIRSTKLEDSAMYFCASIGGPNQPQHFGDGTRLSIL.

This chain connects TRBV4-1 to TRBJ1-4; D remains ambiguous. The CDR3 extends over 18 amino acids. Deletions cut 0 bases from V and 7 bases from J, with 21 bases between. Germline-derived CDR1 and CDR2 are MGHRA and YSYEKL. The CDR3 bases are TGCGCCAGCAGCCAAGATTTGGGGTTCGAGGTGGGGAGTGAAAAACTGTTTTTT. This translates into CASSQDLGFEVGSEKLFF.

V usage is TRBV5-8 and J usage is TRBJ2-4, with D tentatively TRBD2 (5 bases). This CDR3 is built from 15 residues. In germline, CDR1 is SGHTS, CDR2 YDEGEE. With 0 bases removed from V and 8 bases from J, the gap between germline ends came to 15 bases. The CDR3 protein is CASSLETTSGDIQYF. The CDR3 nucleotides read TGTGCCAGCAGCTTGGAAACTACTAGTGGGGACATTCAGTACTTC. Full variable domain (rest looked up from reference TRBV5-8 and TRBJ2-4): EAGVTQSPTHLIKTRGQQATLRCSPISGHTSVYWYQQALGLGLQFLLWYDEGEERNRGNFPPRFSGRQFPNYSSELNVNALELEDSALYLCASSLETTSGDIQYFGAGTRLSVL.